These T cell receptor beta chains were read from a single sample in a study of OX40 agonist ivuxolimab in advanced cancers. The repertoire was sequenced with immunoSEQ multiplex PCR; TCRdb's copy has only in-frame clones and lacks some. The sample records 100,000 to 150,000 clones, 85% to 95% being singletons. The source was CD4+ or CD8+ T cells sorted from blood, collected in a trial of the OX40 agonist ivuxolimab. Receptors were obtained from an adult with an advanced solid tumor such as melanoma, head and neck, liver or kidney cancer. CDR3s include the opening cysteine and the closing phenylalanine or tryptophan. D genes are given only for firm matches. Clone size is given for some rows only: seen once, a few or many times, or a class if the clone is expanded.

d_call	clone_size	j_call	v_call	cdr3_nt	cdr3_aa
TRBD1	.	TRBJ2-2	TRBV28	TGTGCCAGCAGGGGGTCGTTAGGGACAGGGACAACCGGGGAGCTGTTTTTT	CASRGSLGTGTTGELFF
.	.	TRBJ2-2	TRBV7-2	TGTGCCAGCAGCTTCTTTCTGATTCCGGGCACCGGGGAGCTGTTTTTT	CASSFFLIPGTGELFF
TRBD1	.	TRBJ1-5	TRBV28	TGTGCCAGCCGACAGGGGTATAGCAATCAGCCCCAGCATTTT	CASRQGYSNQPQHF
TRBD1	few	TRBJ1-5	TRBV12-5	TGTGCTAGTGGTATTGGACAGGGGGCCAATCAGCCCCAGCATTTT	CASGIGQGANQPQHF
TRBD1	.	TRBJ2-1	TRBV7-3	TGTGCCAGCAGCAAGGACAGGGGCAACTACAATGAGCAGTTCTTC	CASSKDRGNYNEQFF
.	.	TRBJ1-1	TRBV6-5	TGTGCCACAAAGGGACCTGAAGCTTTCTTT	CATKGPEAFF
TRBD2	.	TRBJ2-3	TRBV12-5	TGTGCTAGTGGCTCGGGGGGAGATACGCAGTATTTT	CASGSGGDTQYF
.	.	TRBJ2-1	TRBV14	TGTGCCAGCAGCCAAGACTGGAATGAGCAGTTCTTC	CASSQDWNEQFF
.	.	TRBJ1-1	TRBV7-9	TGTGCCAGCAGCTTAGAGACCCCTGAAGCTTTCTTT	CASSLETPEAFF
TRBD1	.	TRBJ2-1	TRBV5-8	TGTGCCAGCAGCTGGAAACCGGACAGGGGGTCCTACAATGAGCAGTTCTTC	CASSWKPDRGSYNEQFF
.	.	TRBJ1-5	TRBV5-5	TGTGCCAGCAGCTTCGGACAGCAAAGCAATCAGCCCCAGCATTTT	CASSFGQQSNQPQHF
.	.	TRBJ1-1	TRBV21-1	TGTGCCAGCAGCAAACGATCATACACTGAAGCTTTCTTT	CASSKRSYTEAFF
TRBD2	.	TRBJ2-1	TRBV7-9	TGTGCCAGCAGCTTAAACCCAGGACTAGCGGGGTACAATGAGCAGTTCTTC	CASSLNPGLAGYNEQFF
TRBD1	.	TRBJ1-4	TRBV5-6	TGTGCCAGCAGTAACGACAGGGGTCAACCATTTTCAACTAATGAAAAACTGTTTTTT	CASSNDRGQPFSTNEKLFF